The 10 T cell receptor beta chains listed next were all sequenced from one sample in a study of response to subunit inactivated influenza vaccine. MiXCR, applied by TCRdb to the RT-PCR reads, yields one record per CDR3 protein. The data show hundreds of thousands of distinct CDR3 sequences, approximately 13% seen once. Material: PBMCs from blood, obtained roughly 48 days after vaccination. The receptors come from a man aged 50 to 59 who received an inactivated influenza vaccine.

This clonotype has just a few counts. In nucleotides, the CDR3 is TGTGCCAGCAGCTTAGGAACGGATGAGCAGTTCTTC. Encoded protein: CASSLGTDEQFF. This chain uses TRBV7-2 with TRBJ2-1; D unresolved. Germline CDR1 and CDR2: SGHTA and FQGNSA. The CDR3 is made up of 12 amino acids. The V gene lost 1 base and the J gene lost 8 bases, with 6 bases spanning the gap.

This clonotype was detected only a few times. The genes are TRBV18 and TRBJ2-5, with 8 bases matching TRBD2. V lost 0 bases to trimming and J lost 5 bases; unmatched junction nucleotides: 8. The germline CDR1 and CDR2 sequences are KGHSH and LQKENI. This CDR3 has 16 amino acids. Here the CDR3 reads CASSPPRGGVSETQYF. The CDR3 nucleotides are TGTGCCAGCTCACCACCCCGGGGGGGTGTCTCGGAGACCCAGTACTTC.

The table lists this clonotype with many counts. The CDR3 coding sequence is TGCAGCGTTACGTCCAGCCTCTACGAGCAGTACTTC. Translating gives CSVTSSLYEQYF. This chain connects TRBV29-1 to TRBJ2-7; D not resolved. From germline, CDR1 is SQVTM and CDR2 ANQGSEA. V was clipped by 5 bases and J by 3 bases, with 11 bases between them. The CDR3 consists of 12 residues.

In its sample, this clonotype was seen many times. This chain connects TRBV6-5 to TRBJ2-6, with D perhaps TRBD2 (5 bases). The CDR3 runs 18 residues. CDR1 MNHEY and CDR2 SVGAGI come from the germline V gene. V was shortened by 0 bases and J by 1 base, with 13 bases between the two germline ends. The CDR3 loop is CASSYSDGRRSGANVLTF. CDR3 sequence (DNA): TGTGCCAGCAGTTACTCGGACGGCAGGAGGTCTGGGGCCAACGTCCTGACTTTC.

The chain joins TRBV7-6 to TRBJ1-1; D is possibly TRBD1 (6 bases). The CDR3 covers 15 residues. Between the trimmed V and J ends, which lost 5 bases and 3 bases, there was a span of 16 bases. CDR1 and CDR2 from the germline V gene are SGHVS and FNYEAQ. The CDR3 bases are TGTGCCAGCAGCGCGTCAGGGGTGGGGTACACTGAAGCTTTCTTT. Its protein product is CASSASGVGYTEAFF.

V usage is TRBV6-2 or TRBV6-3 and J usage is TRBJ2-2; 9 bases are a match to TRBD2. Germline CDR1 is MNHEY and CDR2 is SVGEGT. The CDR3 has 16 residues. V lost 3 bases, J lost 4 bases, and 6 bases stayed unmatched. The CDR3 nucleotides are TGTGCCAGCAGTTATTCGGGACTAGCTGGCACCGGGGAGCTGTTTTTT. Encoded protein: CASSYSGLAGTGELFF.

V usage is TRBV18 and J usage is TRBJ2-1, with TRBD1 as a possible D gene (6 bases). Trimming shortened V by 3 bases and J by 10 bases, and 19 bases separated the two germline ends. In germline, CDR1 is KGHSH, CDR2 LQKENI. The CDR3 is 15 residues long. The CDR3, as DNA: TGTGCCAGCTCACCGGCGAGCACAGGGAGCACGGAGCAGTTCTTC. This sequence encodes CASSPASTGSTEQFF.

The table lists this clonotype with a few counts. This sequence joins TRBV5-1 and TRBJ1-3; TRBD1 is a possible D gene (5 bases). V lost 5 bases and J lost 7, with 13 bases in between. The CDR3 consists of 13 residues. CDR1 is SGHRS and CDR2 is YFSETQ in the germline V gene. The CDR3 protein is CASRSASGNTIYF. CDR3 bases: TGCGCCAGCAGATCGGCGTCAGGGAACACCATATATTTT.

The table lists this clonotype with many counts. V and J are TRBV20-1 and TRBJ1-5; no clear D. The CDR3 has 13 residues. The V and J ends lost 4 bases and 4 bases respectively, with 11 bases between them. CDR1 is DFQATT and CDR2 is SNEGSKA in the germline V gene (reference sequence). The DNA of the CDR3 is TGCAGTGCTATCGTGGGGTCTAATCAGCCCCAGCATTTT. Amino acid sequence: CSAIVGSNQPQHF.

The chain couples TRBV18 to TRBJ2-5, with D perhaps being TRBD1 or TRBD2 (6 bases each). Per the germline V gene, CDR1 is KGHSH and CDR2 is LQKENI. The length of the CDR3 is 18 residues. Deletions cut 5 bases from V and 5 bases from J, with 27 bases between. The CDR3 loop reads CASSTGGLWRTIPETQYF. CDR3 in DNA: TGTGCCAGCTCAACCGGGGGCTTGTGGCGGACAATACCGGAGACCCAGTACTTC.